Sequencing of this T cell receptor (beta chain) was carried out in a study of graft-versus-host responses after intestinal transplantation. About the research overall: Anti-thymocyte globulin served as induction for all recipients, who then took tacrolimus and steroids for about three years. Study results and limitations: Early post-transplant HvG declines showed an association with peak circulating GvH clone levels. Graft-donor T cell macrochimerism in patients accompanied high graft-versus-host to host-versus-graft clonal ratios in allografts.

Germline lookup yields CDR1 SEHNR and CDR2 FQNEAQ (reference sequence). The CDR3 extends over 16 amino acids. J gave up 2 bases and V 5 bases, and 9 bases lay outside the gene matches. Profiled with immunoSEQ multiplex PCR; TCRdb holds only in-frame clones, not every one. The table lists fewer than 95,000 clones, just under 95% of them singletons. Comment on this clone: Antigen: not known.

V and J are TRBV7-9 and TRBJ2-3, with 8 positions matching TRBD2. This clonotype was sampled from a human donor who received an intestinal transplant. The sequenced sample was unstimulated CD8+ T cells sorted from spleen or lymph node cells, obtained before intestinal transplant. CDR3 residues: CASSGNSGIATDTQYF. The DNA of the CDR3 is TGTGCCAGCAGCGGCAATAGCGGGATTGCCACAGATACGCAGTATTTT.